These 32 T cell receptor beta chains originate from one sample sequenced in a study of T cells after yellow fever vaccination (dated 2019 in TCRdb). The library was prepared using 5' RACE. The sequencing machine was an Illumina NovaSeq 6000. TCRdb passed the public sequencing reads through fastp at Q25 and MiXCR, retaining productive beta sequences. Merged by CDR3 protein, the rows form single entries marked with the most common genes and DNA. Counted in this sample were 250,000 to 400,000 distinct CDR3 sequences; 3.5% to 4.5% of them appeared once. The ten most abundant clones make up roughly a fifth of the sample. Taken with the paper, the label for treatment or condition translates to: live attenuated yellow fever vaccine strain. The material was PBMCs, obtained 15 days after the yellow fever booster vaccination. The receptors were sampled from a young man who received the YFV17D yellow fever vaccine.

J is TRBJ1-5 and V is TRBV20-1; D may be TRBD1 (5 bases). Germline CDR1 and CDR2: DFQATT and SNEGSKA (reference sequence). CDR3 length equals 14 residues. V shed 5 bases and J shed 0 bases, with 11 bases lying between them. The CDR3 DNA reads as TGCAGTGCTGCCCAGGGCTATAGCAATCAGCCCCAGCATTTT. It encodes CSAAQGYSNQPQHF.

This clonotype was seen a handful of times. The chain has TRBV27 and TRBJ2-3; TRBD2 matches at 9 bases. This CDR3 is built from 14 residues. From germline, CDR1 is MNHEY and CDR2 SMNVEV (reference sequence). V gave up 3 bases and J gave up 6 bases; unmatched junction bases: 4. The CDR3 DNA reads as TGTGCCAGCAGTTTCGTAGCGGGGGTGGATACGCAGTATTTT. This translates into CASSFVAGVDTQYF.

V gene TRBV21-1 combines with J gene TRBJ2-7. TRBV21-1 is tagged as a pseudogene. This CDR3 is 14 amino acids long. CDR3: CASSKHSADYEQYV. In DNA, the CDR3 is TGTGCCAGCAGCAAACACTCGGCAGACTACGAGCAGTACGTC.

This clonotype occurred a few times. The rearrangement joins TRBV7-2 to TRBJ1-4; TRBD1 might be the D (5 bases). The CDR3 spans 16 residues. Per the germline V gene, CDR1 is SGHTA and CDR2 is FQGNSA. Trimming pared 1 base from V and 4 bases from J, leaving 13 bases between. The CDR3: CASSLGGTNLNEKLFF. The DNA of the CDR3 is TGTGCCAGCAGCTTAGGAGGGACTAATCTTAATGAAAAACTGTTTTTT. The full variable domain, in which reference TRBV7-2 and TRBJ1-4 provide the parts outside the CDR3, is GAGVSQSPSNKVTEKGKDVELRCDPISGHTALYWYRQSLGQGLEFLIYFQGNSAPDKSGLPSDRFSAERTGGSVSTLTIQRTQQEDSAVYLCASSLGGTNLNEKLFFGSGTQLSVL.

Many counts were recorded for this clonotype. This chain joins TRBV6-5 and TRBJ2-5, with a tentative D call TRBD1 (5 bases). This CDR3 spans 16 amino acids. Trimming removed 2 bases at V and 3 bases at J, with 16 bases between. Germline V CDR1 and CDR2: MNHEY, SVGAGI. The CDR3 DNA follows: TGTGCCAGCAGTTACGGGGCCCCGTCAACAAAAGAGACCCAGTACTTC. Translated: CASSYGAPSTKETQYF.

This clonotype occurred many times. The J gene is TRBJ2-7, the V gene TRBV5-1; TRBD1 agrees at 10 bases. CDR3 length: 13 amino acids. The junction had 8 bases not matched to a gene; V was cut back by 7 bases and J by 7 bases. Germline V CDR1 and CDR2: SGHRS, YFSETQ. The chain's CDR3 is CASGRDRGYEQYF. The DNA for the CDR3 is TGCGCCAGCGGCCGGGACAGGGGTTATGAGCAGTACTTC.

The genes are TRBV4-1 and TRBJ2-3; 8 bases line up with TRBD2. J gave up 2 bases and V 4 bases, and 14 bases lay outside the gene matches. The CDR3 has 18 residues. Per germline, CDR1 MGHRA and CDR2 YSYEKL. The chain's CDR3 is CASSLTQLGGGSTDTQYF. CDR3 nucleotide sequence: TGCGCCAGCAGCCTTACCCAGCTTGGCGGGGGGTCCACAGATACGCAGTATTTT.

This clonotype showed up just a few times. This CDR3 reads CASSGEGNIQYF. The CDR3, as DNA: TGCGCCAGCAGCGGGGAGGGGAACATTCAGTACTTC. The J gene is TRBJ2-4, the V gene TRBV10-2; TRBD2 aligns across 7 bases. This CDR3 is 12 amino acids long. J lost 7 bases, V lost 6 bases, and 3 bases had no gene match. The germline CDR1 and CDR2 sequences are WSHSY and SAAADI.

Only a few counts were recorded for this clonotype. For the CDR3, the DNA is TGTGCCACCGGACAGGGGTACGAGCAGTACGTC. Translated: CATGQGYEQYV. V and J are TRBV10-3 and TRBJ2-7, with 9 bases lining up with TRBD1. The length of the CDR3 is 11 residues. Losses at the gene ends were 10 bases for V and 4 bases for J; bases not matched to a gene: 2. Germline V CDR1 and CDR2: ENHRY, SYGVKD.

The chain's CDR3 is CASSLRSGFTEAFF. Written as DNA, the CDR3 is TGCGCCAGCAGCCTACGATCAGGGTTCACTGAAGCTTTCTTT. The chain combines TRBV4-1 with TRBJ1-1, with D perhaps matching TRBD1 (5 bases). The germline V gene encodes CDR1 MGHRA and CDR2 YSYEKL. V lost 4 bases and J 4 bases, leaving 13 bases between the germline ends. The CDR3 covers 14 residues.

There are many counts of this clonotype. The chain couples TRBV6-5 to TRBJ1-3; tentatively, D is TRBD1 (5 bases). CDR3 length equals 15 residues. V lost 4 bases, J lost 2 bases, and 12 bases lay in between. Per germline, CDR1 MNHEY and CDR2 SVGAGI. The CDR3 nucleotides are TGTGCCAGCAGTTTTTGGACGGGGGCTGGAAACACCATATATTTT. This sequence encodes CASSFWTGAGNTIYF.

CDR3 region: CASSATGAKLGGYTF. CDR3 in DNA: TGTGCCAGCAGCGCGACGGGGGCGAAATTGGGCGGCTACACCTTC. The V gene is TRBV6-5, the J gene TRBJ1-2; TRBD1 might be the D (6 bases). In germline, CDR1 is MNHEY, CDR2 SVGAGI. The V and J ends lost 6 bases and 8 bases respectively, with 22 bases between them. This CDR3 has 15 residues.

This sequence joins TRBV20-1 and TRBJ2-5; the match to TRBD1 covers 11 bases. V shed 5 bases and J 5 bases; nucleotides not matched to a gene: 7. CDR1 is DFQATT, CDR2 SNEGSKA, per germline (reference sequence). This CDR3 spans 14 amino acids. CDR3 DNA: TGCAGTGCTGAGCCCGGGACAGGGGGGGAGACCCAGTACTTC. Translation gives CSAEPGTGGETQYF.

In its sample, this clonotype was seen a few times. The gene calls are TRBV12-3 or TRBV12-4 and TRBJ2-5, with 13 positions matching TRBD2. Trimming took 6 bases from V and 4 from J; bases not matched to a gene: 8. There are 16 residues in the CDR3. This CDR3 reads CASSHGTSGASETQYF. Written as DNA, the CDR3 is TGTGCCAGCAGCCATGGGACTAGCGGGGCTTCAGAGACCCAGTACTTC.

In this sample, this clonotype turned up many times. This chain links TRBV15 with TRBJ2-7; TRBD2 is a possible D gene (6 bases). The CDR3 runs to 18 residues. Germline-derived CDR1 and CDR2 are LNHNV and YYDKDF (reference sequence). Trimming left V 5 bases short and J 1 base short, with 24 bases between. The CDR3 DNA reads as TGTGCCACCAGCGCCCTCGAGCCTCTGGGGACTTCATCCTACGAGCAGTACTTC. As protein: CATSALEPLGTSSYEQYF.

This clonotype was seen many times. This rearrangement joins TRBV10-3 to TRBJ2-3; D not certain. In germline, CDR1 is ENHRY, CDR2 SYGVKD. With 3 bases removed from V and 6 bases from J, the gap between germline ends came to 19 bases. CDR3 size: 16 residues. The CDR3 coding sequence is TGTGCCATCAGTGAAACGAGGCTGGTTTCCACGGATACGCAGTATTTT. Translated: CAISETRLVSTDTQYF.

This clonotype was seen many times. V gene TRBV4-1 combines with J gene TRBJ1-5; D remains unclear. The germline V gene encodes CDR1 MGHRA and CDR2 YSYEKL. The CDR3 runs to 14 residues. V lost 4 bases to trimming and J lost 3 bases, with 10 bases between them. In DNA, the CDR3 is TGCGCCAGCAGCCCACTGGGGAACAATCAGCCCCAGCATTTT. Amino acid sequence: CASSPLGNNQPQHF.

Here the CDR3 reads CASSVGSGGASYNEQFF. DNA for the CDR3: TGTGCCAGCAGTGTCGGCAGCGGGGGGGCCTCCTACAATGAGCAGTTCTTC. The chain links TRBV2 to TRBJ2-1; 10 bases match TRBD2. CDR3 length equals 17 residues. V lost 4 bases and J lost 0; bases outside the gene matches: 6. Germline V lookup: CDR1 SNHLY, CDR2 FYNNEI.

This clonotype showed up many times. The genes are TRBV27 and TRBJ1-1, with D perhaps TRBD1 (5 bases). Germline V gene lookup returns CDR1 MNHEY and CDR2 SMNVEV (reference sequence). This CDR3 has 14 residues. V lost 2 bases and J 5 bases, leaving 12 bases between the germline ends. In DNA, the CDR3 is TGTGCCAGCAGTTTACAGCGGGGCGGGACTGAAGCTTTCTTT. This codes for CASSLQRGGTEAFF.

CDR3 loop: CASSLMGFEDTEAFF. CDR3 nucleotides: TGTGCCAGCAGCTTAATGGGGTTTGAGGACACTGAAGCTTTCTTT. The chain recombines TRBV7-2 with TRBJ1-1, with D unresolved. Germline lookup yields CDR1 SGHTA and CDR2 FQGNSA. Trimming left V 2 bases short and J 3 bases short, with 13 bases between. The CDR3 loop spans 15 amino acids.

The chain links TRBV5-1 to TRBJ1-5, with D perhaps TRBD1 (5 bases). The V gene lost 0 bases and the J gene lost 6 bases, with 13 bases spanning the gap. The germline V gene has CDR1 SGHRS and CDR2 YFSETQ. The CDR3 spans 15 residues. Here the CDR3 DNA reads TGCGCCAGCAGCTTGGTGGCAGGGCCGGGTCAGCCCCAGCATTTT. This codes for CASSLVAGPGQPQHF.

This chain uses TRBV7-6 with TRBJ2-7, with 8 bases fitting TRBD1. This CDR3 contains 14 residues. Germline CDR1 is SGHVS and CDR2 is FNYEAQ. Trimming at V came to 4 bases and at J to 4 bases, leaving 6 bases not matched to a gene. The CDR3 region is CASSSLTGAYEQYF. The DNA of the CDR3 is TGTGCCAGCAGCTCATTGACAGGGGCGTACGAGCAGTACTTC.

This clonotype was counted a few times. The genes are TRBV19 and TRBJ2-3; tentative D call: TRBD2 (6 bases). CDR3 length: 13 amino acids. Trimming left V 4 bases short and J 5 bases short, with 10 bases between. Germline CDR1 is LNHDA and CDR2 is SQIVND (reference sequence). The CDR3 reads CASSRGGIDTQYF. The CDR3 region has the DNA TGTGCCAGTAGTAGGGGAGGTATAGATACGCAGTATTTT.

The V and J genes are TRBV7-9 and TRBJ1-4, with 10 bases identical to TRBD1. From germline, CDR1 is SEHNR and CDR2 FQNEAQ (reference sequence). J was trimmed by 8 bases and V by 5 bases; bases with no gene match: 17. CDR3 length equals 18 residues. CDR3 nucleotides: TGTGCCAGCAGCCCAGGACAAGGCGGGGACAGGGGAGGCGAAAAACTGTTTTTT. It encodes CASSPGQGGDRGGEKLFF.

The chain links TRBV7-6 to TRBJ2-5, with TRBD1 as a possible D gene (7 bases). The CDR3 is 15 amino acids. CDR1 and CDR2 (germline): SGHVS, FNYEAQ. The germline V and J ends were trimmed by 5 bases and 2 bases, with 15 bases remaining between them. CDR3 protein: CASSGGTAYQETQYF. Written as DNA, the CDR3 is TGTGCCAGCAGCGGGGGGACAGCCTATCAAGAGACCCAGTACTTC.

The chain links TRBV5-1 to TRBJ2-5; 9 bases fit TRBD2. V lost 5 bases, J lost 5 bases, and 10 bases stayed unmatched. CDR3 size: 15 residues. The germline V gene encodes CDR1 SGHRS and CDR2 YFSETQ. CDR3 sequence: CASSLVAGEGETQYF. The CDR3 nucleotides are TGCGCCAGCAGTCTCGTAGCGGGGGAAGGTGAGACCCAGTACTTC.

This clonotype occurred a few times. J is TRBJ2-5 and V is TRBV4-2; the match to TRBD2 covers 12 bases. The V gene end was trimmed by 1 base and the J gene end by 9 bases; junction bases not matched to a gene: 6. There are 15 residues in the CDR3. Germline-derived CDR1 and CDR2 are LGHNA and YNFKEQ. The chain's CDR3 is CASSQGTSGEAAQYF. CDR3 sequence (DNA): TGTGCCAGCAGCCAAGGGACTAGCGGGGAAGCGGCCCAGTACTTC.

The chain employs TRBV18 and TRBJ2-1; no firm D call. This CDR3 comprises 11 residues. Germline CDR1 KGHSH, CDR2 LQKENI. V shed 1 base and J shed 10 bases, with 5 bases lying between them. The CDR3 loop is CASSPRWEQFF. The CDR3 DNA sequence: TGTGCCAGCTCACCACGGTGGGAGCAGTTCTTC.

This clonotype was seen more than once but under ten times. The chain links TRBV4-3 to TRBJ2-1; 7 bases map to TRBD2. The CDR3 has 19 amino acids. After removal of 1 base from V and 3 bases from J, the junction contained 15 bases not matched to a gene. Germline V gene sequence: CDR1 LGHNA, CDR2 YSLEER. The CDR3 loop is CASSQAAPIGGEYYNEQFF. CDR3 nucleotides: TGCGCCAGCAGCCAAGCGGCCCCTATTGGGGGGGAATACTACAATGAGCAGTTCTTC.

This clonotype was detected ten times or more. The chain has TRBV20-1 and TRBJ2-3, with D perhaps being TRBD1 or TRBD2 (5 bases each). CDR1 and CDR2 from the germline V gene are DFQATT and SNEGSKA (reference sequence). The CDR3 covers 12 residues. V lost 6 bases and J lost 3, with 10 bases in between. CDR3 sequence: CSAGTWTDTQYF. The CDR3 DNA reads TGCAGTGCAGGGACCTGGACAGATACGCAGTATTTT.

This clonotype was seen ten or more times. J is TRBJ1-2 and V is TRBV18; a possible D gene is TRBD1 (5 bases). The CDR3 extends over 14 amino acids. V was clipped by 2 bases and J by 6 bases, with 13 bases between them. The germline gives CDR1 KGHSH, CDR2 LQKENI. The CDR3 bases are TGTGCCAGCTCACCAGCAGGGCTCAAGCATGGCTACACCTTC. Protein sequence: CASSPAGLKHGYTF.

This clonotype was detected only a few times. This chain joins TRBV5-6 and TRBJ2-2; D not resolved. CDR1 SGHDT and CDR2 YYEEEE come from the germline V gene. V was clipped by 8 bases and J by 1 base, with 15 bases between them. The CDR3 is 15 residues long. CDR3 DNA: TGTGCCAGTATGATAAGAAGGGAGAACACCGGGGAGCTGTTTTTT. This translates into CASMIRRENTGELFF. Full variable domain (outside the CDR3, taken from reference TRBV5-6 and TRBJ2-2): DAGVTQSPTHLIKTRGQQVTLRCSPKSGHDTVSWYQQALGQGPQFIFQYYEEEERQRGNFPDRFSGHQFPNYSSELNVNALLLGDSALYLCASMIRRENTGELFFGEGSRLTVL.